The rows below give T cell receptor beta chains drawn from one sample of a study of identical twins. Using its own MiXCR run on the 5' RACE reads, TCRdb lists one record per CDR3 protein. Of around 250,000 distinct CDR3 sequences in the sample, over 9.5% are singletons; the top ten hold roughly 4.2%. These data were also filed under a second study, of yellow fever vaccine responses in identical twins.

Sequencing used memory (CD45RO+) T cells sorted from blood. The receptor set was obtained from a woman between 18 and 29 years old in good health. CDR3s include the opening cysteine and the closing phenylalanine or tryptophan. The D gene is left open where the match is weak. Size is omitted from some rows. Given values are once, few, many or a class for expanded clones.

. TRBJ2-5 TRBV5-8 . TGTGCCAGCAGCTTGGACGATAAGGGGGTAGAGACCCAGTACTTC CASSLDDKGVETQYF
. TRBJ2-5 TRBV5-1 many TGCGCCAGCAGCTTAGGTCAAGAGACCCAGTACTTC CASSLGQETQYF
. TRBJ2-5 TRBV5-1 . TGCGCCAGCAGCGCCGTGGGGGGCGTAAAGACCCAGTACTTC CASSAVGGVKTQYF
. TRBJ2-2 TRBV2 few TGTGCCAGCAGTGGTGGAGGGTTCACCGGGGAGCTGTTTTTT CASSGGGFTGELFF
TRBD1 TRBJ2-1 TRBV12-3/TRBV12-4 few TGTGCCAGCAGCGGACAGGGGATCAATGAGCAGTTCTTC CASSGQGINEQFF
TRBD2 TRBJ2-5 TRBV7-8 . TGTGCCAGCAGCTTAGCACTAGCGGGAATGGAGACCCAGTACTTC CASSLALAGMETQYF
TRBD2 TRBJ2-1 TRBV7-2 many TGTGCCAGCAGCTTAGATATCGGGAGGGGGAATGAGCAGTTCTTC CASSLDIGRGNEQFF
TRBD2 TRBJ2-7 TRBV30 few TGTGCCTGGAGCACCGGGACTAGCGGAGCATGGGAGCAGTACTTC CAWSTGTSGAWEQYF
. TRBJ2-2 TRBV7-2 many TGTGCCAGCAGCTTAGGGGTCGCCGGGGAGCTGTTTTTT CASSLGVAGELFF
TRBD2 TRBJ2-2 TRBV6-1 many TGTGCCAGCAGTCCCTGGACTAGCGGGAGCACCGGGGAGCTGTTTTTT CASSPWTSGSTGELFF
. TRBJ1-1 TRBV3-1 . TGTGCCAGCAGCCAACTGATAGGGACTGAAGCTTTCTTT CASSQLIGTEAFF
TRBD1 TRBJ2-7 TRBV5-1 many TGCGCCAGCAGCTCCGGGACAGGGGCGGTCGAGCAGTACTTC CASSSGTGAVEQYF
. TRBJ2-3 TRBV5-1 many TGCGCCAGCAGGGATACGGGAGCGAGTACGCAGTATTTT CASRDTGASTQYF
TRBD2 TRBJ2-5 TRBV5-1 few TGCGCCAGCACCCTAGCGGGATCTCAAGAGACCCAGTACTTC CASTLAGSQETQYF
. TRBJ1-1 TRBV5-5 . TGTGCCAGCAGCTTGGGACTCCTTGGAGCCAAAATAACTGAAGCTTTCTTT CASSLGLLGAKITEAFF
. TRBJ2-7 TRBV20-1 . TGCAGTGCTAGAGATCCGGCAGGGCGGGAGCAGTACTTC CSARDPAGREQYF
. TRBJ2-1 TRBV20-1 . TGCAGTGCTAGAGATCAGACAGGGGCCGGGAGGGAGCAGTTCTTC CSARDQTGAGREQFF
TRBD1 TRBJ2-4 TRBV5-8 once TGTGCCAGCAGGGTTCCCGGGACAGTGTGGTACATTCAGTACTTC CASRVPGTVWYIQYF
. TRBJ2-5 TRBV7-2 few TGTGCCAGCAGCTTAGTAGGGCGGCACCAAGAGACCCAGTACTTC CASSLVGRHQETQYF
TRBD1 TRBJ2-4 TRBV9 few TGTGCCAGCAGCCGTGGGACACAGGGGCGGAACATTCAGTACTTC CASSRGTQGRNIQYF
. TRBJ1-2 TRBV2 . TGTGCCAGCAGTGGACGGGTGGTCTATGGCTACACCTTC CASSGRVVYGYTF
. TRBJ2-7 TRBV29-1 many TGCAGCGCCTCCCGTGGTCAGGGCTACGAGCAGTACTTC CSASRGQGYEQYF
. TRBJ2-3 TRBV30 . TGTGCCTGGAGCTTCGGCGGGGCCTTCACAGATACGCAGTATTTT CAWSFGGAFTDTQYF
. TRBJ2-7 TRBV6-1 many TGTGCCATCAAGGGTAGCAGGTACTACGAGCAGTACTTC CAIKGSRYYEQYF
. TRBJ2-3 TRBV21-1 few TGTGCCAGCAGCATACACCGGATAGCCGGGACTAGCAAGGAAGATACGCAGTATTTT CASSIHRIAGTSKEDTQYF
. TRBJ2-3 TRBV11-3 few TGTGCCAGCAGTCTTGGACAGAACACAGATACGCAGTATTTT CASSLGQNTDTQYF
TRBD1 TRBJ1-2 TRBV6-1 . TGTGCCAGCAGTGCAAATACAGGGGATGTCTATGGCTACACCTTC CASSANTGDVYGYTF
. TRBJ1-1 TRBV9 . TGTGCCAGCAGCGTAGCAGGGAGTAACACTGAAGCTTTCTTT CASSVAGSNTEAFF
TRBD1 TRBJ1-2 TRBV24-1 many TGTGCCACCAGTGAAGCGGGACAGCACGTCGATGGCTACACCTTC CATSEAGQHVDGYTF
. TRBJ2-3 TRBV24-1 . TGTGCCACCAGTGATGCCGGGAAAAGCACAGATACGCAGTATTTT CATSDAGKSTDTQYF
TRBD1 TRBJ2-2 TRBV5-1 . TGCGCCAGCTACACAGGGGGCGCAGACACCGGGGAGCTGTTTTTT CASYTGGADTGELFF
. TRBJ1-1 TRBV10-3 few TGTGCCATCAAGGGGGAGCCGAGCAACACTGAAGCTTTCTTT CAIKGEPSNTEAFF
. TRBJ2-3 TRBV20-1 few TGCAGTGCCAGAAGATCACCTAGCACAGATACGCAGTATTTT CSARRSPSTDTQYF
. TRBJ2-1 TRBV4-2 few TGTGCCAGCAGCCAGGAGGCCACCCCTGAGCGCTACAATGAGCAGTTCTTC CASSQEATPERYNEQFF
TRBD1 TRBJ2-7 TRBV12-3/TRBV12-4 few TGTGCCAGCAGCAGAGGACAGGGAAGTACCTACGAGCAGTACTTC CASSRGQGSTYEQYF
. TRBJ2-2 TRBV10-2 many TGCGCCAGCAGTGAACTCAGGGACGGGGAGCTGTTTTTT CASSELRDGELFF
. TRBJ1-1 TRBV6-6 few TGTGCCAGCAGCGGACATGTGAACACTGAAGCTTTCTTT CASSGHVNTEAFF
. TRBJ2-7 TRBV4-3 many TGCGCCAGCAGCCAAGATCAAGTAGGAGTCTACTACGAGCAGTACTTC CASSQDQVGVYYEQYF
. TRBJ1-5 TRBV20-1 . TGCAGTGCTAGTGGAACAGTCAATCAGCCCCAGCATTTT CSASGTVNQPQHF
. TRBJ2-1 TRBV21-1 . TGTGCCAGCAGCACAGCCGGGACTCCTACCTACAATGAGCAGTTCTTC CASSTAGTPTYNEQFF
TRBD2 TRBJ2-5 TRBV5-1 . TGCGCCAGCAGCCCCCTGACGCGGGGGGGCGGAGAGACCCAGTACTTC CASSPLTRGGGETQYF
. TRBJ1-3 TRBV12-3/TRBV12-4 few TGTGCCAGCAGTCTGAACCCCCCCGCCATATATTTT CASSLNPPAIYF
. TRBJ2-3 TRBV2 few TGTGCCAGCCAGAATAAAAGGGGGACCGATACGCAGTATTTT CASQNKRGTDTQYF
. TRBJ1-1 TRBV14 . TGTGCCAGCAGCCAAGATCGTGGCAGGGGTTGGACTGAAGCTTTCTTT CASSQDRGRGWTEAFF
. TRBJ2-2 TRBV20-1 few TGCAGTGCTAGAGTGGTTCGAGGGGAGCTGTTTTTT CSARVVRGELFF
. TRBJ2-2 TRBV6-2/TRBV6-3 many TGTGCCAGCAGTCCCTGGACAGACGCGAACACCGGGGAGCTGTTTTTT CASSPWTDANTGELFF
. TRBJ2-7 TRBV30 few TGTGCCTGGAGACAGGGTGTCTACGAGCAGTACTTC CAWRQGVYEQYF
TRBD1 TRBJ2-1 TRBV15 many TGTGCCACCAGCAGAGATGGGACAGGGCCGGGCGATGAGCAGTTCTTC CATSRDGTGPGDEQFF
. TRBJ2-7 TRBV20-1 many TGCAGTGCTAGCCGCCAAAGAGCGAACTCCTACGAGCAGTACTTC CSASRQRANSYEQYF
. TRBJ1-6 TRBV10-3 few TGTGCCATCAGGGAAGGACAGTCGCGGAGTTCACCCCTCCACTTT CAIREGQSRSSPLHF